This TCR beta chain was identified in a study of CD8+CD57+ T cells in acquired aplastic anemia. Study in general: Sorted CD4+ and CD8+ cell DNA averaged roughly 3.2 ug.

The V gene end was trimmed by 7 bases and the J gene end by 3 bases; junction bases not matched to a gene: 9. The CDR3 has 14 amino acids. On this clonotype itself: What it binds is not known.

Genomic DNA, serving as template, underwent TCR beta VDJ and CDR3 profiling. TCRdb called the reads again in MiXCR, with one record for every CDR3 protein. The table lists some 280,000 distinct CDR3 sequences, 55% to 65% of them singletons. Study observations and caveats: There were some 27 CD8+ CDR3 sequences that occurred in both patients and controls. No significant difference in CD8+ Simpson's diversity was found between patients and controls.

The rearrangement joins TRBV12-3 or TRBV12-4 to TRBJ2-7; 7 nucleotides align to TRBD1. The source material was sorted CD4+, CD8+, or CD8+CD57+ T cells (not recorded which) from PBMCs. This receptor was taken from a human donor with severe aplastic anemia or a healthy control (not recorded which). Here the CDR3 DNA reads TGTGCCAGCAAATTCGGGACAGAGTTCTACGAGCAGTACTTC. Translated, it gives CASKFGTEFYEQYF.